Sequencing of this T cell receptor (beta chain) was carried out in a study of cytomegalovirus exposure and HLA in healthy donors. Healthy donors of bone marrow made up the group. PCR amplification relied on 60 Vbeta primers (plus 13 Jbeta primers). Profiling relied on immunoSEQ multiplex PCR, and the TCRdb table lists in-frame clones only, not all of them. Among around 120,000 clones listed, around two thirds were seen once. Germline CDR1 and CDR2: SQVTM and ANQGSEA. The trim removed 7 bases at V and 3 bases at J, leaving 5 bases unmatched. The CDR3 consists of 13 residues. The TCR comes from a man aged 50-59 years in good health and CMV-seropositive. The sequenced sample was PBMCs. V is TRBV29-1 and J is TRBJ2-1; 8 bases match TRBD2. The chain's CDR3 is CSAQLAVYNEQFF. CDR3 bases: TGCAGCGCCCAACTAGCGGTCTACAATGAGCAGTTCTTC.